Listed below are T cell receptor beta chains from one sample, sequenced in a study of monozygotic twins with inflammatory bowel disease. Reanalyzing the 5' RACE reads, TCRdb keeps one entry per CDR3 protein, without DNA. The table for this sample gives about 380,000 distinct CDR3 sequences. Source material: blood. The receptors were sampled from a human donor with ulcerative colitis or Crohn's disease, or a healthy co-twin of an affected twin (not recorded which). The CDR3 runs from the conserved cysteine through the conserved F or W. Fields, in order: CDR3 protein, V gene, J gene, CDR3 length.

cdr3_aa: CASGGGTGFTLSPNQPQYF
v_call: TRBV6-2/TRBV6-3
j_call: TRBJ1-5
cdr3_length: 19

cdr3_aa: CASSTRTGVSLHF
v_call: TRBV7-2
j_call: TRBJ1-6
cdr3_length: 13

cdr3_aa: CSAHDRPTNYNSPLHF
v_call: TRBV20-1
j_call: TRBJ1-6
cdr3_length: 16

cdr3_aa: CASSQHPAGTQETQYF
v_call: TRBV7-3
j_call: TRBJ2-5
cdr3_length: 16

cdr3_aa: CASSRGTGGNTIYF
v_call: TRBV7-2
j_call: TRBJ1-3
cdr3_length: 14

cdr3_aa: CASSLEGGNTIYF
v_call: TRBV5-1
j_call: TRBJ1-3
cdr3_length: 13

cdr3_aa: CASSYTSYEQYF
v_call: TRBV7-2
j_call: TRBJ2-7
cdr3_length: 12

cdr3_aa: CASSAQGRQPQHF
v_call: TRBV2
j_call: TRBJ1-5
cdr3_length: 13

cdr3_aa: CASSPDLSGSNQPQHF
v_call: TRBV5-1
j_call: TRBJ1-5
cdr3_length: 16

cdr3_aa: CASSSADRAQETQYF
v_call: TRBV5-1
j_call: TRBJ2-5
cdr3_length: 15

cdr3_aa: CASSLLTNRYEQYF
v_call: TRBV27
j_call: TRBJ2-7
cdr3_length: 14

cdr3_aa: CASSPGAFQETQYF
v_call: TRBV7-2
j_call: TRBJ2-5
cdr3_length: 14

cdr3_aa: CSAPREVFNEQFF
v_call: TRBV20-1
j_call: TRBJ2-1
cdr3_length: 13

cdr3_aa: CSASKPSTDTQYF
v_call: TRBV20-1
j_call: TRBJ2-3
cdr3_length: 13

cdr3_aa: CASSKEEGADNEQFF
v_call: TRBV21-1
j_call: TRBJ2-1
cdr3_length: 15

cdr3_aa: CSANDRTKYNEQFF
v_call: TRBV29-1
j_call: TRBJ2-1
cdr3_length: 14

cdr3_aa: CASTSTWNQPQHF
v_call: TRBV12-3/TRBV12-4
j_call: TRBJ1-5
cdr3_length: 13

cdr3_aa: CASKDGTGIKETQYF
v_call: TRBV27
j_call: TRBJ2-5
cdr3_length: 15

cdr3_aa: CASSTWTSEYNEQFF
v_call: TRBV11-2
j_call: TRBJ2-1
cdr3_length: 15

cdr3_aa: CASSGQFPSTDTQYF
v_call: TRBV6-1
j_call: TRBJ2-3
cdr3_length: 15

cdr3_aa: CASSLREVREAFF
v_call: TRBV19
j_call: TRBJ1-1
cdr3_length: 13

cdr3_aa: CASSLRVNNEQFF
v_call: TRBV7-3
j_call: TRBJ2-1
cdr3_length: 13

cdr3_aa: CASSPGTSGRTDTQYF
v_call: TRBV7-9
j_call: TRBJ2-3
cdr3_length: 16

cdr3_aa: CASSQDRTGELFF
v_call: TRBV3-1
j_call: TRBJ2-2
cdr3_length: 13

cdr3_aa: CASSLLGEPFF
v_call: TRBV7-8
j_call: TRBJ1-1
cdr3_length: 11

cdr3_aa: CASSLTKETQYF
v_call: TRBV5-6
j_call: TRBJ2-5
cdr3_length: 12

cdr3_aa: CASSLSRGHSMETQYF
v_call: TRBV12-3/TRBV12-4
j_call: TRBJ2-5
cdr3_length: 16

cdr3_aa: CAWSPGGNLNEQFF
v_call: TRBV30
j_call: TRBJ2-1
cdr3_length: 14